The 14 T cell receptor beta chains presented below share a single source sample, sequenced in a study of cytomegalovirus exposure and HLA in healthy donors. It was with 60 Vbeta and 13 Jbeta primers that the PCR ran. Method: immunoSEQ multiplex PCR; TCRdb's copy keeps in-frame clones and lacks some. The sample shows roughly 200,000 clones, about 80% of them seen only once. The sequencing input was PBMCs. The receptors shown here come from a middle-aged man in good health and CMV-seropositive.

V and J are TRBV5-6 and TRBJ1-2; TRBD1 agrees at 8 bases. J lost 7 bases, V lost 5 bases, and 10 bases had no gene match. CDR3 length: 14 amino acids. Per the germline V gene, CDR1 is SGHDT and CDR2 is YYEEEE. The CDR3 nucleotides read TGTGCCAGCAGTCCTACCGGGACAGGCCGTGGCTACACCTTC. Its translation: CASSPTGTGRGYTF. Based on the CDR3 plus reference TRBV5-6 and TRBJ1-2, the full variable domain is DAGVTQSPTHLIKTRGQQVTLRCSPKSGHDTVSWYQQALGQGPQFIFQYYEEEERQRGNFPDRFSGHQFPNYSSELNVNALLLGDSALYLCASSPTGTGRGYTFGSGTRLTVV.

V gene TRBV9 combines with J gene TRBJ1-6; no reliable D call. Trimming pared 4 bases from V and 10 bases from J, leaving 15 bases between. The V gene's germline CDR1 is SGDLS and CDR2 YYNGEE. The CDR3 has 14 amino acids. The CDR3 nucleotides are TGTGCCAGCAGCCCCCGGGCCTCGGGGTCACCCCTCCACTTT. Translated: CASSPRASGSPLHF.

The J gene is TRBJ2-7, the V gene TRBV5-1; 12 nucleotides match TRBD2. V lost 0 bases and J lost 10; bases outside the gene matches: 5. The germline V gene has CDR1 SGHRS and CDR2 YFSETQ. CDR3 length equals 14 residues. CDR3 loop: CASSLGELAGGQYF. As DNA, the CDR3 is TGCGCCAGCAGCTTGGGCGAACTAGCGGGAGGACAGTACTTC.

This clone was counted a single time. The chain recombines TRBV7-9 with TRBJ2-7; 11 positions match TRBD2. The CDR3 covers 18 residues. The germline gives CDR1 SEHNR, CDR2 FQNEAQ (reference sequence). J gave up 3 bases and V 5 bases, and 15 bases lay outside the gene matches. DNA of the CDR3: TGTGCCAGCAGCGACCGCAGGCGCCCTGGGACTAGCGGCTACGAGCAGTACTTC. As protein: CASSDRRRPGTSGYEQYF.

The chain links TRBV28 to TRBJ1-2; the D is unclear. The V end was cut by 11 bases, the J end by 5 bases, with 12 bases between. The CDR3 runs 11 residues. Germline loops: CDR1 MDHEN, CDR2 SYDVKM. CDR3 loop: CAGSRGYGYTF. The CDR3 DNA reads TGTGCCGGCTCTCGGGGTTATGGCTACACCTTC.

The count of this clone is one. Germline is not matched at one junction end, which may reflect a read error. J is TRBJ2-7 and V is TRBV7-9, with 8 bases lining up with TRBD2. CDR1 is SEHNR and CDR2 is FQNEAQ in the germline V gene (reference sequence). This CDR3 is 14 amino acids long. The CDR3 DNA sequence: TGTTCCAGTCGTCCGGGGGGGGATACCTACGAGCAGTACTTC. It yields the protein CSSRPGGDTYEQYF.

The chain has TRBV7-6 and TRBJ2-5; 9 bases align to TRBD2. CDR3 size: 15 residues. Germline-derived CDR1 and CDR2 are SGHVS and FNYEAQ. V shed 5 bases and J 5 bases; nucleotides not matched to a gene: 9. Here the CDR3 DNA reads TGTGCCAGCAGCCAGCTTGCGGGGGGGCCCGAGACCCAGTACTTC. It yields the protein CASSQLAGGPETQYF. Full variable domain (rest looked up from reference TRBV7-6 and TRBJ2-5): GAGVSQSPRYKVTKRGQDVALRCDPISGHVSLYWYRQALGQGPEFLTYFNYEAQQDKSGLPNDRFSAERPEGSISTLTIQRTEQRDSAMYRCASSQLAGGPETQYFGPGTRLLVL.

The CDR3 DNA reads TGTGCCAGCAGCCCCGCGACAGTCACAGATACGCAGTATTTT. This gives the protein CASSPATVTDTQYF. The chain combines TRBV7-3 with TRBJ2-3; TRBD1 might be the D (5 bases). Germline CDR1 SGHTA, CDR2 FQGTGA. V gave up 5 bases and J gave up 2 bases, with 11 bases separating them. The length of the CDR3 is 14 residues.

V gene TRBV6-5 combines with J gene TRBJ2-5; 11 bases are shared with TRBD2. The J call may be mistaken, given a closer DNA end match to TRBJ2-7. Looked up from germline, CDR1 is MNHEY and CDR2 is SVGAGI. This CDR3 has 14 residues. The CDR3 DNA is TGTGCCAGCAGCCGACTAGCGGGGATCTACGAGCAGTACTTC. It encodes CASSRLAGIYEQYF.

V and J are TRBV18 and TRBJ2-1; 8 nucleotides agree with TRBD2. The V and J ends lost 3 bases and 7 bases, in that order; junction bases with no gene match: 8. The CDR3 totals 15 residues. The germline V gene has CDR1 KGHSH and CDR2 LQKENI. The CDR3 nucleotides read TGTGCCAGCTCACCTGGAATAGCGGGAATGAATGAGCAGTTCTTC. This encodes CASSPGIAGMNEQFF.

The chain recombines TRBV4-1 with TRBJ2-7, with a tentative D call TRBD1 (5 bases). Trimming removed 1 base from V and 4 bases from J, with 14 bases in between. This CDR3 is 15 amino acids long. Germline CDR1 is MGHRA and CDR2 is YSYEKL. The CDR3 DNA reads TGCGCCAGCAGCCAAGGGTGGGGCGAGGCATACGAGCAGTACTTC. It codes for CASSQGWGEAYEQYF.

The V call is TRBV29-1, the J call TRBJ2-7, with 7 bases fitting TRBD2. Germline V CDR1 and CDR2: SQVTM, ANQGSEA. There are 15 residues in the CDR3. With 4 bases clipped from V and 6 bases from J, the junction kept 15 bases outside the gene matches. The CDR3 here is CSVGDRGSGSSEQYF. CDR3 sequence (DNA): TGCAGCGTTGGGGACCGGGGTAGCGGGTCAAGCGAGCAGTACTTC.

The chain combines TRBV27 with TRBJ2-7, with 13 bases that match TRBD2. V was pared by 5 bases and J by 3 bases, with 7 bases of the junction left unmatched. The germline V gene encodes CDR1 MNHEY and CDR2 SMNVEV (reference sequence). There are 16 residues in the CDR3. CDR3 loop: CASSELGTSGNYEQYF. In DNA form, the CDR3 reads TGTGCCAGCAGTGAACTCGGGACTAGCGGGAACTACGAGCAGTACTTC.

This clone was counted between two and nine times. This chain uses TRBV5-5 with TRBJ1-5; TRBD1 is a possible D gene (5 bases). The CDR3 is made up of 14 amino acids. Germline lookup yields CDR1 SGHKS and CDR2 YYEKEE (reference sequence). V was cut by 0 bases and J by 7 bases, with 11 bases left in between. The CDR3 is CASSLGQNLQPQHF. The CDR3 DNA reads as TGTGCCAGCAGCTTGGGACAGAATTTACAGCCCCAGCATTTT.